This T cell receptor beta chain derives from a study of post-analysis software for immune sequencing data. Overall study context: Secondary progressive, relapsing-remitting and progressive-relapsing multiple sclerosis were among the included disease courses.

Findings and limits, study-wide: Patients used five TRBV segments, including TRBV5-6, TRBV5-1 and TRBV20-1, more often than controls. The study found significantly lower normalized Chao1 diversity in multiple sclerosis patients than in controls.

Every TCR beta cDNA library bore unique molecular identifiers. One entry per CDR3 protein results from TCRdb running MiXCR on the PCR reads. Here the sample spans around 150,000 distinct CDR3 sequences, under 40% being singletons. In the case of this clonotype: The target antigen is unknown.

CDR3 length: 13 amino acids. V lost 6 bases, J lost 5 bases, and 10 bases lay in between. Germline loops: CDR1 MNHEY, CDR2 SVGAGI. The source of this sequence is a girl under 18 with multiple sclerosis. The chain uses TRBV6-5 and TRBJ2-2, with a tentative D call TRBD1 (6 bases). Specimen: blood, collected after autologous hematopoietic stem cell transplantation. The CDR3 spells CASSSRGTGELFF. CDR3 in DNA: TGTGCCAGCAGCTCCAGGGGAACCGGGGAGCTGTTTTTT.